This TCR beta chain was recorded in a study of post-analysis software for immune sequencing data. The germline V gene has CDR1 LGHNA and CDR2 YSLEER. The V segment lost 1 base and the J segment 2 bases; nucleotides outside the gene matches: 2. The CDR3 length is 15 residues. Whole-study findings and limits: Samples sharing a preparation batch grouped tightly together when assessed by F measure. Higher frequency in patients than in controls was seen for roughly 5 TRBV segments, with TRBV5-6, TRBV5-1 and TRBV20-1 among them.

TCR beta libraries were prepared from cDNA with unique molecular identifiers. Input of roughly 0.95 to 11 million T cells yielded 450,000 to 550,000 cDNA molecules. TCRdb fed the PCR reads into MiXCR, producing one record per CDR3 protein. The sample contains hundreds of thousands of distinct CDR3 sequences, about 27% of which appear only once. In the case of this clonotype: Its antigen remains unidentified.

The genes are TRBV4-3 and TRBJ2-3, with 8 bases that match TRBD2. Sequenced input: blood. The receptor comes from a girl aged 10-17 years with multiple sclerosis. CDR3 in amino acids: CASSQVLADTDTQYF. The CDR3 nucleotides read TGCGCCAGCAGCCAAGTACTAGCGGACACAGATACGCAGTATTTT.